This section outlines one TCR beta chain sequence together with its context. Its antigen is not yet known. No much larger clone exists at a distance of one base, and base qualities are not known. The time point label, read with the paper, signifies: after dendritic cell vaccination, including at tumor progression/relapse. To be selected, patients needed enough residual fresh-frozen tumor tissue and more than two years of available survival data. Although molecular status otherwise differed among the glioblastoma patients, no patient had an isocitrate dehydrogenase mutation. PBMC collection took place before vaccination, two weeks after the third vaccination, and at tumor progression if progression occurred. Genomic DNA was extracted with the Qiagen DNeasy Blood extraction Kit. The CDR3 numbers 14 residues from cysteine through phenylalanine. Of the read, only the CDR3 DNA is kept; its 42 bases are in frame from base 1. V gives up 6 bases and J gives up 5 bases, and the segment between their germline ends measures 14 bases. The germline V gene yields MDHEN for CDR1 and SYDVKM for CDR2.

The source of the sample is a study of glioma-infiltrating T cells after dendritic cell vaccination (dated by TCRdb to the mid-2010s). Describing the broader study: The cohort included about 15 glioblastoma patients drawn from Phase I and II dendritic cell vaccination trials, of whom 9 were newly diagnosed and 6 had recurrent disease. Patients received autologous tumor lysate-pulsed dendritic cell vaccination between 2003 and 2012. To make the vaccine, monocyte-derived dendritic cells were cultured for under eight days with IL-4 and GM-CSF and then pulsed overnight with autologous tumor lysate. Three intradermal dendritic cell vaccine injections were administered to patients at biweekly intervals in the arm below the axilla. In glioblastoma patients vaccinated with dendritic cells, deep sequencing of TCR beta CDR3 regions served to measure tumor-infiltrating lymphocyte content and to compare repertoires between tumor and blood. TCR sequencing metrics, including TIL content and tumor-blood repertoire overlap, were correlated with survival after dendritic cell vaccination. Here is what the overall study found, with its caveats: After dendritic cell vaccination, a higher estimated pretreatment TIL content predicted longer time to progression and longer overall survival. The three-group TCR overlap response model was characterized as speculative, and prospective validation of the model was stated to be required. TCR clonality showed no direct relationship with survival, which suggests that a diverse polyclonal response may matter. The cohort was small and heterogeneous, with few patients having full blood and tumor sets and even fewer initial-recurrent tumor pairs.

Using the immunoSEQ assay, TCRB CDR3 regions were amplified from roughly 2.2 micrograms of genomic DNA, or from all available DNA when less than that was on hand. Multiplex PCR used 60 forward primers for TCR V beta segments and 13 reverse primers for J beta segments. Synthetic control templates were spiked into each sample at limiting dilution to estimate reads per starting template. Sequencing produced 87 bp reads on the Illumina HiSeq System. The study's own analysis went as follows. PCR and sequencing errors were removed by merging closely related sequences with a nearest neighbor algorithm. TCR overlap was defined as the percentage of unique tumor TCR beta sequences that were also present in the same patient's peripheral blood. TCRdb provides this immuneACCESS table in a form limited to in-frame rearrangements. Some clones are lacking; in checked studies, under half of them reflect an unresolved V gene, and why the rest are absent is not known. V and J calls and clone size are as listed in that table; D and trimming were resolved from the DNA. The sample records over 90,000 clones, around 80% of which are singletons. Jointly, the top ten make up roughly 5.5% of the sample.

The TCR comes from a human donor with glioblastoma. Sequenced here: blood, sampled after dendritic cell vaccination. This sequence uses TRBV28 and TRBJ1-5; 5 matching bases give a weak D call of TRBD1. CDR3 protein: CASRTPGVDQPQHF. The DNA is as follows: TGTGCCAGCAGGACGCCGGGGGTAGATCAGCCCCAGCATTTT.